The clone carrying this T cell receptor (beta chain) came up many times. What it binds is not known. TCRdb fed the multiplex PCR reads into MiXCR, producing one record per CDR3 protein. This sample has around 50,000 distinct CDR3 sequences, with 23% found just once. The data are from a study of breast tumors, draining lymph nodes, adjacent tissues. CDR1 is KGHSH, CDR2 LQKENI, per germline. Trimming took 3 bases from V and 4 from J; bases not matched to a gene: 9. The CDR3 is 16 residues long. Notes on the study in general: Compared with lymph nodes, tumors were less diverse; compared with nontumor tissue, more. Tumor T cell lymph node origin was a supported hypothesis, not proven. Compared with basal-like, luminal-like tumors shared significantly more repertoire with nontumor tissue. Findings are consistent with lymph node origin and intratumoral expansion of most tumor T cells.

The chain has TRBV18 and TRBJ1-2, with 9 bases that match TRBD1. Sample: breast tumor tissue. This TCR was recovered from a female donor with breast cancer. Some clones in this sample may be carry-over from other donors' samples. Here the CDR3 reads CASSPGQGFGGYGYTF. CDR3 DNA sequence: TGTGCCAGCTCACCCGGACAGGGGTTTGGAGGCTATGGCTACACCTTC.